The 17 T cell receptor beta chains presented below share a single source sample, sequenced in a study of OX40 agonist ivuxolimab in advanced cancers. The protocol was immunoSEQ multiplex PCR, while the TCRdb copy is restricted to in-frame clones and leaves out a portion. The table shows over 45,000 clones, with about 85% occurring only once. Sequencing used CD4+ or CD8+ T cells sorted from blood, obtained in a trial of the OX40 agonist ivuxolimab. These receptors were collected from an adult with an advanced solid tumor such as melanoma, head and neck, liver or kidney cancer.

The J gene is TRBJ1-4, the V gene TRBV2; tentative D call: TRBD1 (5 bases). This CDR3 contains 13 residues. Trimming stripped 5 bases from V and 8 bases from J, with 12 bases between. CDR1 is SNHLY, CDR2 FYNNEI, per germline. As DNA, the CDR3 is TGTGCCAGCAGTAAAGTCGAGGGGGAAAAACTGTTTTTT. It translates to CASSKVEGEKLFF.

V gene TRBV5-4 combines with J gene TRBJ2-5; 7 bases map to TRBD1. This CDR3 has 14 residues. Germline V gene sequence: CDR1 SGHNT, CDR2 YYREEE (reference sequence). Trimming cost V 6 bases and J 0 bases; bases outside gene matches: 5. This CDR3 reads CASTQTGNQETQYF. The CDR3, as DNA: TGTGCCAGCACCCAGACAGGGAACCAAGAGACCCAGTACTTC.

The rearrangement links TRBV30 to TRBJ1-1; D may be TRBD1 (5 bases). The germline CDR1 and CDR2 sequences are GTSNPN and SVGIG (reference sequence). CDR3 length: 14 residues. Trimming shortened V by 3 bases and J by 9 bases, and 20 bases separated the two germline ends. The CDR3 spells CAWRTGTPGGKAFF. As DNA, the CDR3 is TGTGCCTGGAGAACCGGGACGCCCGGAGGAAAAGCTTTCTTT.

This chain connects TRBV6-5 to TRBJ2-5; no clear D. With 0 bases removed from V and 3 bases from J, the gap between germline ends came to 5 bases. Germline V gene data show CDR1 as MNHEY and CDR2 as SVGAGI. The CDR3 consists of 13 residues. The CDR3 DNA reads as TGTGCCAGCAGTTACTCCCATAAAGAGACCCAGTACTTC. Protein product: CASSYSHKETQYF.

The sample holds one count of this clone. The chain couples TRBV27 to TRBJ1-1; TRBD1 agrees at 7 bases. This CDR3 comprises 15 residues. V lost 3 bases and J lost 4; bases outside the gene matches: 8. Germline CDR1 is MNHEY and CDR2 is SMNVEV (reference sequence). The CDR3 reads CASSFGQVKSTEAFF. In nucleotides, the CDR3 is TGTGCCAGCAGTTTCGGACAGGTCAAGAGCACTGAAGCTTTCTTT.

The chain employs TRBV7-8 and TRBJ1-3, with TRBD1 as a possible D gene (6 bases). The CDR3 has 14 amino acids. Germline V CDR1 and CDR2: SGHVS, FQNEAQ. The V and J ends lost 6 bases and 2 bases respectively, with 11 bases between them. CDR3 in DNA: TGTGCCAGCAGAAGTACAGGGACTGGAAACACCATATATTTT. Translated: CASRSTGTGNTIYF.

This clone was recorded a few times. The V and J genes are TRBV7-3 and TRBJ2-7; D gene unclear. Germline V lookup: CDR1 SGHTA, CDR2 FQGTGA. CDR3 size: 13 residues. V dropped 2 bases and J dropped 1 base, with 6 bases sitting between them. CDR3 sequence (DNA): TGTGCCAGCAGCTTAGCCGCGTCCTACGAGCAGTACTTC. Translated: CASSLAASYEQYF.

Here the CDR3 reads CASNRQDLNSPLHF. CDR3 DNA sequence: TGTGCCAGCAATAGACAGGACTTGAATTCACCCCTCCACTTT. V usage is TRBV28 and J usage is TRBJ1-6; tentative D call: TRBD1 (6 bases). The CDR3 spans 14 residues. CDR1 is MDHEN, CDR2 SYDVKM, per germline. Trimming left V 7 bases short and J 7 bases short, with 14 bases between.

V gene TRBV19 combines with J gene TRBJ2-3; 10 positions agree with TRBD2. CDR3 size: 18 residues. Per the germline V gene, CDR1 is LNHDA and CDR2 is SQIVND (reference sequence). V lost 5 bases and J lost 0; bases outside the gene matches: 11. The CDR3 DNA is TGTGCCAGTAGTGTCATCGGGACTAGCGATCCTAGCACAGATACGCAGTATTTT. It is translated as CASSVIGTSDPSTDTQYF.

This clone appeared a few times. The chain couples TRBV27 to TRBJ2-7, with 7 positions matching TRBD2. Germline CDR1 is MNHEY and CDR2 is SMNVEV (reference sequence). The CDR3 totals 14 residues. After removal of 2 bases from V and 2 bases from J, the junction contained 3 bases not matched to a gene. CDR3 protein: CASSLLAVPYEQYF. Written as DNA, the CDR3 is TGTGCCAGCAGTTTACTAGCGGTCCCCTACGAGCAGTACTTC.

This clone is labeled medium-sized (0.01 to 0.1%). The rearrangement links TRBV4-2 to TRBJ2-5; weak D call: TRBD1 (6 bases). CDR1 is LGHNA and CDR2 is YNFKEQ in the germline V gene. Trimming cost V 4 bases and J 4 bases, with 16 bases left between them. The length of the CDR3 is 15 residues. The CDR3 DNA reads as TGTGCCAGCAGCCCCCGTGCGAGGGGGAGAGAGACCCAGTACTTC. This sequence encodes CASSPRARGRETQYF.

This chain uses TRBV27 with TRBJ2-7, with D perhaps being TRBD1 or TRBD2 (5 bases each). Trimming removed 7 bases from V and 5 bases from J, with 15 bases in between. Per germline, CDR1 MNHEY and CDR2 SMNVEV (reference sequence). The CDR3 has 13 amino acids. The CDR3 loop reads CASTGQGNHEQYF. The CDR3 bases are TGTGCCAGCACGGGGCAGGGTAACCACGAGCAGTACTTC.

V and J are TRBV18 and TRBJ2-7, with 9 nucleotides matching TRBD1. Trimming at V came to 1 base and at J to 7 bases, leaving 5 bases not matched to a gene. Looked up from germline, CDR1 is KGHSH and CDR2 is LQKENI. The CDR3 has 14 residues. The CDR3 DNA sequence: TGTGCCAGCTCACCACAAGGACAGGGGCGTGAGCAGTACTTC. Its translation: CASSPQGQGREQYF. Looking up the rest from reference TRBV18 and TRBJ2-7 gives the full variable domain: NAGVMQNPRHLVRRRGQEARLRCSPMKGHSHVYWYRQLPEEGLKFMVYLQKENIIDESGMPKERFSAEFPKEGPSILRIQQVVRGDSAAYFCASSPQGQGREQYFGPGTRLTVT.

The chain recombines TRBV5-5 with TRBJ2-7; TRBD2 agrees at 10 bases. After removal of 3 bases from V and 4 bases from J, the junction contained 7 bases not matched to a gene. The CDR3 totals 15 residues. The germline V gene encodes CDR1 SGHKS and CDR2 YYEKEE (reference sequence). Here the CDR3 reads CASSSASGSFYEQYF. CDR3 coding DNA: TGTGCCAGCAGCTCTGCTAGCGGGAGCTTTTACGAGCAGTACTTC. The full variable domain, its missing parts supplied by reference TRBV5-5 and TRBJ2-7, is DAGVTQSPTHLIKTRGQQVTLRCSPISGHKSVSWYQQVLGQGPQFIFQYYEKEERGRGNFPDRFSARQFPNYSSELNVNALLLGDSALYLCASSSASGSFYEQYFGPGTRLTVT.

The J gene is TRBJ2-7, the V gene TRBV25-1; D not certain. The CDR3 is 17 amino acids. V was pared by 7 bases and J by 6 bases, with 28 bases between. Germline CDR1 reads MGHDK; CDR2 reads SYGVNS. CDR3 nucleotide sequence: TGTGCCAGCACCTCTAGTCGGCAATATCCGCGCGGCTGCGAGCAGTACTTC. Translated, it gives CASTSSRQYPRGCEQYF.

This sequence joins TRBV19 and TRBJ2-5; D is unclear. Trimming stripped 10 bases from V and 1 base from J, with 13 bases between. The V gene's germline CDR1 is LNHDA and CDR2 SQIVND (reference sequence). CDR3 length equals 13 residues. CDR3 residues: CATQRQAQETQYF. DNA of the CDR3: TGTGCCACCCAACGGCAGGCCCAAGAGACCCAGTACTTC.

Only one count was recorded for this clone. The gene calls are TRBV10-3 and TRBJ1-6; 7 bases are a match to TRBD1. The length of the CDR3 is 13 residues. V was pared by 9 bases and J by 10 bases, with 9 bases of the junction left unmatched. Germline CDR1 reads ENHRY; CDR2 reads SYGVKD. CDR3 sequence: CAIQRDSSSPLHF. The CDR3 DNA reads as TGTGCCATTCAACGGGACAGCTCATCACCCCTCCACTTT.